This T cell receptor (beta chain) was documented in a study of blood T cell repertoires in COVID-19 (TCRdb year 2020). Notes on the research overall: The collaborator samples originated in the United States, Italy and Spain and spanned the acute and convalescent phases of COVID-19. Where available, HLA class I and class II types were obtained from metadata supplied by the sample provider rather than from assay-based typing. The material from the prospective study consisted of cDNA or gDNA derived from T cells, B-cell-depleted T cells, or PBMCs. A freely available public database, intended as a resource for researchers studying the immune response to SARS-CoV-2, is where the repertoires were released. Deeply sampled blood TCRbeta repertoires from subjects exposed to, actively infected with, or recovered from COVID-19 were included in the dataset. Samples came from the ongoing ImmuneRACE study (first 160 participants) plus 1,254 subjects from 6 global collaborators. Sample metadata almost always included a de-identified subject ID, COVID-19 status, age in years and sex. What the study reported, not specific to this receptor: Clinical and demographic metadata were provided uncurated, with the amount varying by source and participant.

The collaborating institutions used their own protocols to collect whole blood in K2EDTA tubes. For TCRbeta analysis, collaborators shipped samples in one of three forms: frozen whole blood, isolated PBMCs, or DNA extracted from either of those sample types. From a lookup of the germline V gene, CDR1 and CDR2 are SGDLS and YYNGEE. Relative to germline, V is 4 bases shorter and J is 2 bases shorter, with 17 bases between their ends. The CDR3, from cysteine to phenylalanine, totals 16 residues. CDR3 DNA only is kept here, 48 bases in frame from base 1. In the case of this clone: Its target antigen remains unknown. Per-base qualities were not stored, and no clone one base away is much larger.

TCRbeta CDR3 regions were amplified from genomic DNA using the immunoSEQ Assay, a bias-controlled multiplex PCR. The paper's data handling went like this. Nucleated cell counts per sample were estimated from amplification of reference gene primers within the assay. Sequence reads were collapsed and filtered to measure the absolute abundance of every unique TCRbeta CDR3 rearrangement. For each sample, productive Simpson clonality was calculated by taking the square root of Simpson's diversity index across productive rearrangements. TCRdb took over this immuneACCESS table, retaining in-frame rearrangements with V and J assigned. Such tables are incomplete; in checked studies, under half of the missing clones stem from an unresolved V gene, and the remainder is unexplained. The V and J calls and the clone size are those of that table, but D and trimming were determined from the DNA. This sample comprises about 190,000 clones, approximately 84% of them detected only once. The ten largest clones add up to around 5.5% of the sample.

Sequencing was done on a sample of peripheral blood. The sequence came from a woman aged 70-85 years with active or convalescent COVID-19. The sequence links TRBV9 to TRBJ2-3; the D gene is perhaps TRBD2, from 5 matching bases. Here the CDR3 is given as CASSPLGRANTDTQYF. The nucleotides are TGTGCCAGCAGCCCTCTCGGGCGGGCGAACACAGATACGCAGTATTTT.